The 19 T cell receptor beta chains below were found in one sample sequenced in a study of early T cells in non-severe SARS-CoV-2 infection. MiXCR, applied by TCRdb to the 5' RACE reads, yields one record per CDR3 protein. The sample holds about 83,000 distinct CDR3 sequences, about 14% seen once. Sequenced material: whole blood. The receptor set was obtained from an adult who was a healthcare worker with PCR-confirmed SARS-CoV-2 infection or an uninfected control (not recorded which).

The chain is built from TRBV3-1 and TRBJ2-7; 8 nucleotides match TRBD1. Germline trimming cut 1 base from V and 3 bases from J; bases unmatched to any gene: 8. Germline V gene data show CDR1 as LGHDT and CDR2 as YNNKEL (reference sequence). This CDR3 comprises 16 residues. Here the CDR3 DNA reads TGTGCCAGCAGCCAAGCTATCGGGACAGGATTCTACGAGCAGTACTTC. Translated: CASSQAIGTGFYEQYF.

This clonotype was found many times. The chain employs TRBV29-1 and TRBJ1-2, with D perhaps matching TRBD1 (5 bases). The CDR3 is 13 amino acids. V was trimmed by 3 bases and J by 6 bases, leaving 14 bases between them. Germline V gene data show CDR1 as SQVTM and CDR2 as ANQGSEA. The CDR3 loop is CSVDSGYRDGYTF. The CDR3 DNA is TGCAGCGTTGACTCAGGGTACCGTGATGGCTACACCTTC.

V and J are TRBV12-3 or TRBV12-4 and TRBJ2-7; D uncertain. V was shortened by 6 bases and J by 2 bases, with 17 bases between the two germline ends. This CDR3 comprises 15 residues. CDR3 residues: CASSRPLGNPYEQYF. The CDR3 DNA sequence: TGTGCCAGCAGCCGACCCCTCGGAAACCCCTACGAGCAGTACTTC.

The chain uses TRBV30 and TRBJ2-3, with a weak D call TRBD2 (6 bases). CDR1 is GTSNPN and CDR2 is SVGIG in the germline V gene (reference sequence). The CDR3 length is 17 residues. V was clipped by 3 bases and J by 8 bases, with 27 bases between them. The CDR3 loop reads CAWRAQGGARARGTQYF. The CDR3 DNA is TGTGCCTGGAGGGCCCAGGGCGGGGCAAGGGCCCGGGGTACGCAGTATTTT.

This clonotype was detected many times. The chain couples TRBV7-6 to TRBJ2-5, with 8 bases lining up with TRBD1. The CDR3 contains 15 residues. V was pared by 3 bases and J by 5 bases, with 8 bases of the junction left unmatched. Germline values: CDR1 SGHVS, CDR2 FNYEAQ. CDR3 in DNA: TGTGCCAGCAGCTTCCCGACAGGGGCGGTGGAGACCCAGTACTTC. Amino acids: CASSFPTGAVETQYF.

This clonotype has at least ten counts. J is TRBJ2-2 and V is TRBV2; possible D gene TRBD1, 6 bases. The V end was cut by 0 bases, the J end by 6 bases, with 17 bases between. Germline V gene sequence: CDR1 SNHLY, CDR2 FYNNEI. The CDR3 has 17 amino acids. The CDR3 loop is CASSEAEYTGSAGELFF. The CDR3 nucleotides read TGTGCCAGCAGTGAAGCGGAGTATACAGGGTCGGCCGGGGAGCTGTTTTTT.

This clonotype came up a few times. The rearrangement joins TRBV3-1 to TRBJ2-7, with D unclear. V lost 1 base and J 5 bases, leaving 15 bases between the germline ends. CDR3 length: 15 amino acids. Germline-derived CDR1 and CDR2 are LGHDT and YNNKEL (reference sequence). The CDR3 region has the DNA TGTGCCAGCAGCCAAGTTATGACCACAGAGAACGAGCAGTACTTC. This encodes CASSQVMTTENEQYF.

The chain uses TRBV19 and TRBJ1-5; perhaps TRBD1 as D (5 bases). The CDR3 extends over 14 amino acids. The V end was cut by 5 bases, the J end by 1 base, with 9 bases between. Germline assignment: CDR1 LNHDA and CDR2 SQIVND (reference sequence). CDR3 sequence: CASSQWGSNQPQHF. Written as DNA, the CDR3 is TGTGCCAGTAGTCAATGGGGGAGCAATCAGCCCCAGCATTTT.

Many counts were recorded for this clonotype. This sequence joins TRBV7-3 and TRBJ2-3, with D uncertain. CDR1 is SGHTA, CDR2 FQGTGA, per germline. This CDR3 is 13 amino acids long. The V gene lost 5 bases and the J gene lost 1 base, with 7 bases spanning the gap. The CDR3 nucleotides are TGTGCCAGCAGCCGTCGGGGCACAGATACGCAGTATTTT. It specifies CASSRRGTDTQYF. Variable domain in full (rest from reference TRBV7-3 and TRBJ2-3): GAGVSQTPSNKVTEKGKYVELRCDPISGHTALYWYRQSLGQGPEFLIYFQGTGAADDSGLPNDRFFAVRPEGSVSTLKIQRTERGDSAVYLCASSRRGTDTQYFGPGTRLTVL.

This clonotype was counted between two and nine times. The chain couples TRBV12-3 or TRBV12-4 to TRBJ2-3; D call uncertain. The CDR3 runs to 14 residues. V was clipped by 6 bases and J by 0 bases, with 10 bases between them. This CDR3 is CASSKPSSTDTQYF. The CDR3 DNA reads as TGTGCCAGCAGCAAGCCTTCTAGCACAGATACGCAGTATTTT.

J is TRBJ2-1 and V is TRBV4-1; D unclear. CDR3 length: 15 amino acids. V shed 4 bases and J shed 0 bases, with 10 bases lying between them. Per germline, CDR1 MGHRA and CDR2 YSYEKL. In DNA, the CDR3 is TGCGCCAGCAGCCGTTCTAAGAGCTCCTACAATGAGCAGTTCTTC. Encoded protein: CASSRSKSSYNEQFF.

The chain has TRBV29-1 and TRBJ2-5; D not certain. Trimming stripped 4 bases from V and 7 bases from J, with 7 bases between. The germline V gene encodes CDR1 SQVTM and CDR2 ANQGSEA. This CDR3 spans 10 amino acids. CDR3 nucleotide sequence: TGCAGCGTTGGCGGTGGGACCCAGTACTTC. Translating gives CSVGGGTQYF.

This clonotype was picked up a small number of times. This chain connects TRBV20-1 to TRBJ2-1, with TRBD2 matching 7 bases. J was trimmed by 9 bases and V by 6 bases; bases with no gene match: 17. This CDR3 contains 15 residues. Germline V gene sequence: CDR1 DFQATT, CDR2 SNEGSKA (reference sequence). In DNA form, the CDR3 reads TGCAGTGCAAAGGGGAGCGGGGAGTGGCAATTTGAGCAGTTCTTC. Its protein is CSAKGSGEWQFEQFF.

This clonotype has more than one count but fewer than ten. The chain employs TRBV9 and TRBJ2-4, with 9 bases identical to TRBD1. The V gene's germline CDR1 is SGDLS and CDR2 YYNGEE. Losses at the gene ends were 2 bases for V and 15 bases for J; bases not matched to a gene: 6. The length of the CDR3 is 12 residues. CDR3 sequence: CASSVRDRAPYF. The CDR3 DNA sequence: TGTGCCAGCAGCGTCAGGGACAGGGCCCCGTACTTC.

This clonotype appeared many times. The genes are TRBV11-2 and TRBJ2-2, with 8 bases aligning to TRBD1. This CDR3 spans 14 amino acids. CDR1 and CDR2 from the germline V gene are SGHAT and FQNNGV. Losses at the gene ends were 4 bases for V and 4 bases for J; bases not matched to a gene: 2. For the CDR3, the DNA is TGTGCCAGCAGCTCGCAGGGGGCCACCGGGGAGCTGTTTTTT. Residues: CASSSQGATGELFF.

This chain links TRBV5-1 with TRBJ2-3; D unresolved. The V end lost 1 base, the J end lost 5 bases, and 5 bases lay between the germline ends. Germline V gives CDR1 SGHRS, CDR2 YFSETQ. CDR3 length: 12 residues. The CDR3: CASSLREDTQYF. The CDR3 nucleotides read TGCGCCAGCAGCTTGAGGGAAGATACGCAGTATTTT.

A remark on this clonotype: Compared with germline, one end of the junction differs, possibly owing to a read error. J is TRBJ2-2 and V is TRBV5-6, with no clear D. The CDR3 runs to 14 residues. Germline loops: CDR1 SGHDT, CDR2 YYEEEE. In DNA, the CDR3 is TGTGCCAGCAGCGCCACACCGAACGCCGGGGAGCTGTTTTTT. Encoded protein: CASSATPNAGELFF. Filled out from reference TRBV5-6 and TRBJ2-2, the complete variable domain reads DAGVTQSPTHLIKTRGQQVTLRCSPKSGHDTVSWYQQALGQGPQFIFQYYEEEERQRGNFPDRFSGHQFPNYSSELNVNALLLGDSALYLCASSATPNAGELFFGEGSRLTVL.

This clonotype was seen ten or more times. This chain uses TRBV10-3 with TRBJ2-2; D might be TRBD1 (5 bases). The CDR3 has 15 amino acids. Germline lookup yields CDR1 ENHRY and CDR2 SYGVKD. Trimming took 2 bases from V and 4 from J, leaving 11 bases between them. The CDR3 is CAISELPTVTGELFF. CDR3 sequence (DNA): TGTGCCATCAGTGAGCTTCCGACAGTCACCGGGGAGCTGTTTTTT.

This clonotype was observed a handful of times. The V call is TRBV5-4, the J call TRBJ1-6; the D is unclear. CDR3 length: 16 residues. Trimming removed 0 bases from V and 0 bases from J, with 7 bases in between. Germline V lookup: CDR1 SGHNT, CDR2 YYREEE (reference sequence). This CDR3 reads CASSLDHNSYNSPLHF. The CDR3, as DNA: TGTGCCAGCAGCTTGGACCACAACTCCTATAATTCACCCCTCCACTTT.